The 17 T cell receptor beta chains listed next were all sequenced from one sample in a study of T cell responses to AZD1222 COVID-19 vaccine. The assay was immunoSEQ multiplex PCR, and TCRdb's table has in-frame clones only and misses some. The data contain about 120,000 clones, about 90% of them singletons. The input for sequencing was peripheral blood, taken on day 0 of AZD1222 vaccination. These receptors all stem from an adult in good health.

This clone appeared a single time. The chain combines TRBV3-1 (or the pseudogene TRBV3-2) with TRBJ2-7; the match to TRBD1 covers 8 bases. V lost 5 bases, J lost 2 bases, and 2 bases stayed unmatched. Germline values: CDR1 LGHDT, CDR2 YNNKEL (reference sequence). The CDR3 runs 13 residues. CDR3 nucleotides: TGTGCCAGCAGCTTACAGGGGGCCTACGAGCAGTACTTC. Its translation is CASSLQGAYEQYF.

This clone was recorded only once. The gene calls are TRBV7-2 and TRBJ1-2; D ambiguous. Trimming shortened V by 0 bases and J by 6 bases, and 8 bases separated the two germline ends. Germline V gene sequence: CDR1 SGHTA, CDR2 FQGNSA. This CDR3 contains 13 residues. The CDR3 nucleotides read TGTGCCAGCAGCTTAGCCTCCATGGATGGCTACACCTTC. Protein product: CASSLASMDGYTF.

The genes are TRBV5-1 and TRBJ1-2; the D is unclear. The CDR3 runs to 14 residues. V dropped 2 bases and J dropped 2 bases, with 10 bases sitting between them. Per the germline V gene, CDR1 is SGHRS and CDR2 is YFSETQ. In DNA, the CDR3 is TGCGCCAGCAGCTTAGGAGGTCCCAACTATGGCTACACCTTC. Encoded protein: CASSLGGPNYGYTF.

V and J are TRBV28 and TRBJ1-2, with 11 bases identical to TRBD1. Germline CDR1 reads MDHEN; CDR2 reads SYDVKM. CDR3 size: 15 residues. V lost 3 bases, J lost 7 bases, and 7 bases stayed unmatched. The DNA of the CDR3 is TGTGCCAGCAGTTTTCAGGGACAGGGGGGAATTGGCTACACCTTC. It codes for CASSFQGQGGIGYTF.

The V call is TRBV3-1 (or the pseudogene TRBV3-2), the J call TRBJ1-2, with 10 bases lining up with TRBD1. With V trimmed by 3 bases and J by 6 bases, 10 bases remained unmatched. Per germline, CDR1 LGHDT and CDR2 YNNKEL (reference sequence). There are 16 residues in the CDR3. CDR3 residues: CASSQATPGTGDGYTF. DNA for the CDR3: TGTGCCAGCAGCCAGGCAACCCCCGGGACAGGGGATGGCTACACCTTC.

The chain couples TRBV2 to TRBJ1-2; possibly TRBD1 for D (6 bases). Germline CDR1 reads SNHLY; CDR2 reads FYNNEI. CDR3 size: 18 residues. Trimming took 0 bases from V and 4 from J, leaving 21 bases between them. The CDR3 region is CASSEASQGIRIGYGYTF. CDR3 nucleotide sequence: TGTGCCAGCAGTGAAGCCTCGCAGGGGATACGAATTGGCTATGGCTACACCTTC.

This sequence joins TRBV7-9 and TRBJ2-5; D perhaps matches TRBD1 (7 bases). V was cut by 5 bases and J by 4 bases, with 23 bases left in between. The CDR3 is 17 amino acids. From germline, CDR1 is SEHNR and CDR2 FQNEAQ (reference sequence). CDR3 residues: CASSPSSWRGRAETQYF. In nucleotides, the CDR3 is TGTGCCAGCAGCCCCTCTTCGTGGAGGGGGCGAGCAGAGACCCAGTACTTC.

The chain couples TRBV5-1 to TRBJ2-5; 8 bases are shared with TRBD2. Germline V gene lookup returns CDR1 SGHRS and CDR2 YFSETQ. The V and J ends lost 0 bases and 4 bases, in that order; junction bases with no gene match: 5. This CDR3 is built from 15 residues. Here the CDR3 reads CASSLVGTRRETQYF. CDR3 nucleotides: TGCGCCAGCAGCTTGGTAGGGACTAGGAGAGAGACCCAGTACTTC.

The chain joins TRBV2 to TRBJ2-7; D possibly matches TRBD1 or TRBD2 (7 bases each). CDR3 length: 15 residues. V lost 7 bases, J lost 0 bases, and 16 bases lay in between. Germline V gene sequence: CDR1 SNHLY, CDR2 FYNNEI. DNA for the CDR3: TGTGCCAGCACCCAGACAGGGACTACCTCCTACGAGCAGTACTTC. Its protein is CASTQTGTTSYEQYF.

The chain combines TRBV3-1 (or the pseudogene TRBV3-2) with TRBJ2-2, with 12 bases lining up with TRBD2. The CDR3 has 19 amino acids. In germline, CDR1 is LGHDT, CDR2 YNNKEL (reference sequence). V lost 2 bases, J lost 4 bases, and 11 bases stayed unmatched. The CDR3 coding sequence is TGTGCCAGCAGCCAACACGCTAGCGGGGGGGCCGCAGGCACCGGGGAGCTGTTTTTT. Translating gives CASSQHASGGAAGTGELFF.

The chain recombines TRBV7-9 with TRBJ2-3, with D possibly TRBD2 on 5 matching bases. Trimming left V 5 bases short and J 6 bases short, with 15 bases between. This CDR3 region has 14 residues. The germline CDR1 and CDR2 sequences are SEHNR and FQNEAQ (reference sequence). The CDR3, as DNA: TGTGCCAGCAGCCCTCTGGCTAGAGGGGATACGCAGTATTTT. Amino acids: CASSPLARGDTQYF.

This chain links TRBV29-1 with TRBJ2-7; 9 bases map to TRBD2. The V gene end was trimmed by 5 bases and the J gene end by 0 bases; junction bases not matched to a gene: 8. The germline V gene encodes CDR1 SQVTM and CDR2 ANQGSEA. This CDR3 comprises 15 residues. The CDR3 reads CSVRPRTSASYEQYF. CDR3 DNA sequence: TGCAGCGTTAGGCCGCGGACTAGCGCCTCCTACGAGCAGTACTTC.

CDR3 bases: TGCGCCAGCAGCACCGGGGCCTACAATGAGCAGTTCTTC. Encoded protein: CASSTGAYNEQFF. The chain employs TRBV5-1 and TRBJ2-1; tentatively, D is TRBD2 (5 bases). Germline loops: CDR1 SGHRS, CDR2 YFSETQ. The CDR3 is 13 residues long. The germline V and J ends were trimmed by 4 bases and 2 bases, with 7 bases remaining between them.

The V and J genes are TRBV4-2 and TRBJ2-2, with 9 bases lining up with TRBD1. Germline V gene data show CDR1 as LGHNA and CDR2 as YNFKEQ. Trimming removed 2 bases from V and 7 bases from J; junction bases left unmatched: 11. This CDR3 has 17 amino acids. CDR3 protein: CASSQMGLQGADGELFF. The CDR3 DNA follows: TGTGCCAGCAGCCAAATGGGACTACAGGGGGCAGACGGGGAGCTGTTTTTT.

The V and J genes are TRBV14 and TRBJ1-1; 7 nucleotides match TRBD1. Germline V gene sequence: CDR1 SGHDN, CDR2 FVKESK. Trimming cost V 2 bases and J 6 bases; bases outside gene matches: 12. The CDR3 has 16 residues. The CDR3: CASSQPAPRGGAEAFF. CDR3 nucleotides: TGTGCCAGCAGCCAACCTGCCCCCAGGGGGGGTGCTGAAGCTTTCTTT.

The rearrangement links TRBV19 to TRBJ1-2; D gene ambiguous. This CDR3 is 14 amino acids long. Germline CDR1 LNHDA, CDR2 SQIVND (reference sequence). V lost 5 bases, J lost 4 bases, and 14 bases lay in between. The CDR3 DNA sequence: TGTGCCAGTAGTCCCGGAGGGTTTTTCTATGGCTACACCTTC. It encodes CASSPGGFFYGYTF. Full variable domain (rest looked up from reference TRBV19 and TRBJ1-2): DGGITQSPKYLFRKEGQNVTLSCEQNLNHDAMYWYRQDPGQGLRLIYYSQIVNDFQKGDIAEGYSVSREKKESFPLTVTSAQKNPTAFYLCASSPGGFFYGYTFGSGTRLTVV.

The V and J genes are TRBV30 and TRBJ1-1, with 7 bases identical to TRBD1. The CDR3 runs 13 residues. Germline V gives CDR1 GTSNPN, CDR2 SVGIG (reference sequence). V shed 3 bases, J shed 3 bases, and the junction held 4 bases outside the gene matches. CDR3 DNA: TGTGCCTGGAGACACAGGGGCGACACTGAAGCTTTCTTT. As protein: CAWRHRGDTEAFF. The whole variable domain, filled in from reference TRBV30 and TRBJ1-1, reads SQTIHQWPATLVQPVGSPLSLECTVEGTSNPNLYWYRQAAGRGLQLLFYSVGIGQISSEVPQNLSASRPQDRQFILSSKKLLLSDSGFYLCAWRHRGDTEAFFGQGTRLTVV.